A selection of T cell receptor beta chains follows, all from one sample in a study of blood T cell repertoires in COVID-19. Clones were sequenced by immunoSEQ multiplex PCR, and TCRdb holds only the in-frame ones, with some missing. The table has 280,000 or so clones, around 85% seen once. The sequencing sample was made of PBMCs or T cells enriched from blood (not recorded which). These receptors all come from a woman in her thirties or forties who had recovered from COVID-19. CDR3s include the opening cysteine and the closing phenylalanine or tryptophan. The D gene is left open where the match is weak. Rows give clone size only sometimes, using once, few, many, or a class for an expanded clone.

clone size,CDR3 length,V gene,J gene,D gene,CDR3 DNA,CDR3 protein
.,15,TRBV7-2,TRBJ2-1,.,TGTGCCAGCAGCACGGACTGGAACTCCTACAATGAGCAGTTCTTC,CASSTDWNSYNEQFF
.,15,TRBV7-7,TRBJ2-3,TRBD1,TGTGCTAGCAGCCCCGAGCAGGGGGCTTTCGATACGCAGTATTTT,CASSPEQGAFDTQYF
.,13,TRBV7-6,TRBJ1-4,.,TGTGCCAGCAGCTTAGCCAGGGGAGAAAAACTGTTTTTT,CASSLARGEKLFF
.,13,TRBV7-8,TRBJ1-2,.,TGTGCCAGCACCATCGCGGGGGACTATGGCTACACCTTC,CASTIAGDYGYTF
.,14,TRBV30,TRBJ1-2,.,TGTGCCTGGAGTGTAAAACAGAGAAACTATGGCTACACCTTC,CAWSVKQRNYGYTF
few,13,TRBV19,TRBJ2-7,.,TGTGCCAGTAGTACCCCGAACTATAAAGAGCAGTACTTC,CASSTPNYKEQYF
.,18,TRBV28,TRBJ2-3,TRBD2,TGTGCCAGCAGTTCCTCAGGACTAGCGGGAGGGTCCTGGGATACGCAGTATTTT,CASSSSGLAGGSWDTQYF
.,13,TRBV30,TRBJ1-1,.,TGTGCCTGGAGTGTAGCGGCCCAAGGTGAAGCTTTCTTT,CAWSVAAQGEAFF
.,17,TRBV30,TRBJ2-2,TRBD2,TGTGCCTATACTAGCGGGAGTTTGGGCCGCAACACCGGGGAGCTGTTTTTT,CAYTSGSLGRNTGELFF
.,19,TRBV11-2,TRBJ2-7,TRBD2,TGTGCCAGCAGCTTCCACCGGAGCAGCGGGAGGCAATTAACCTACGAGCAGTACTTC,CASSFHRSSGRQLTYEQYF
.,15,TRBV6-1,TRBJ1-6,.,TGTGCCAGCAGTGAACTGGGGAGCCATAATTCACCCCTCCACTTT,CASSELGSHNSPLHF
.,13,TRBV5-1,TRBJ1-6,.,TGCGCCAGCGCGGGGGTAGCGGGTTCACCCCTCCACTTT,CASAGVAGSPLHF
.,14,TRBV7-8,TRBJ2-1,.,TGTGCCAGCAGCATACAGGGCTTAGGCAATGAGCAGTTCTTC,CASSIQGLGNEQFF
.,13,TRBV7-2,TRBJ2-5,.,TGTGCCAGCAGCTTAGAGAGGAAGGAGACCCAGTACTTC,CASSLERKETQYF
.,15,TRBV28,TRBJ1-5,TRBD1,TGTGCCAGCATGGACAGGTCGGGAAGCAATCAGCCCCAGCATTTT,CASMDRSGSNQPQHF
.,13,TRBV18,TRBJ2-3,TRBD2,TGTGCCAGCTCACCACCGGGAGGGGTCGCGCAGTATTTT,CASSPPGGVAQYF
.,16,TRBV9,TRBJ2-7,TRBD2,TGTGCCAGCAGCGTAGATTCTAGCGGGGGATCCTACGAGCAGTACTTC,CASSVDSSGGSYEQYF
.,14,TRBV2,TRBJ2-1,TRBD2,TGTGCCAGCGCCAGCGGGGGGCGGGACAATGAGCAGTTCTTC,CASASGGRDNEQFF
.,15,TRBV19,TRBJ1-4,TRBD1,TGTGCCAGTAAGGACAGGGGGGTGCCGGGGGAAAAACTGTTTTTT,CASKDRGVPGEKLFF
.,13,TRBV6-1,TRBJ2-7,.,TGTGCCAGCAGTGAAAGGAGCTCCTACGAGCAGTACTTC,CASSERSSYEQYF
.,14,TRBV28,TRBJ1-1,TRBD1,TGTGCCAGCAGCGAAACAGGGGGCTACACTGAAGCTTTCTTT,CASSETGGYTEAFF
.,13,TRBV28,TRBJ1-5,.,TGTGCCAGCAGTTCTCCCCCCACTCGTCCCCAGCATTTT,CASSSPPTRPQHF
.,14,TRBV28,TRBJ1-5,.,TGTGCCAGCAGTCTACGACAGCCCGCAAGGCCCCAGCATTTT,CASSLRQPARPQHF
.,12,TRBV28,TRBJ1-5,.,TGTGCCAGCAGGCAGGCCGATCAGCCCCAGCATTTT,CASRQADQPQHF
.,14,TRBV3-1/TRBV3-2,TRBJ2-7,.,TGTGCCAGCAGCGACGGAGGCGGCTCCTACGAGCAGTACTTC,CASSDGGGSYEQYF
.,17,TRBV4-3,TRBJ2-2,.,TGCGCCAGCAGCCAAGATGCGAGGGTGACGAACACCGGGGAGCTGTTTTTT,CASSQDARVTNTGELFF
.,14,TRBV7-9,TRBJ1-2,TRBD1,TGTGCCAGCAGAGGACAGGGGGTTTACTATGGCTACACCTTC,CASRGQGVYYGYTF
once,12,TRBV28,TRBJ1-2,TRBD1,TGTGCCAGCACCAGGGGGGTTATCGGCTACACCTTC,CASTRGVIGYTF
.,16,TRBV3-1/TRBV3-2,TRBJ2-7,TRBD2,TGTGCCAGCAGCCTCCGGGGGGAGCGGTACTCCTACGAGCAGTACTTC,CASSLRGERYSYEQYF
.,23,TRBV28,TRBJ1-5,TRBD1,TGTGCCAGCAGAGGGCTAAAAAGTCTCCGGTCGGCGGGACAGGGAAGAGGCAATCAGCCCCAGCATTTT,CASRGLKSLRSAGQGRGNQPQHF
.,14,TRBV4-3,TRBJ2-7,.,TGCGCCAGCAGCCAAGAGCGGGTTTTTAGCGAGCAGTACTTC,CASSQERVFSEQYF
many,16,TRBV4-2,TRBJ1-5,.,TGTGCCAGCAGCCTCGCAGGCCCGAATAGCAATCAGCCCCAGCATTTT,CASSLAGPNSNQPQHF
.,15,TRBV7-9,TRBJ2-5,.,TGTGCCAGCAGCTTGCCCAGACTAAACCAAGAGACCCAGTACTTC,CASSLPRLNQETQYF
.,15,TRBV7-2,TRBJ2-5,TRBD2,TGTGCCAGCAGCGCCGGGCGGGGGTCGGGTGAGACCCAGTACTTC,CASSAGRGSGETQYF
.,15,TRBV4-3,TRBJ2-3,.,TGCGCCAGCAGCCAAAGGACAACTAGCACAGATACGCAGTATTTT,CASSQRTTSTDTQYF
.,15,TRBV4-2,TRBJ1-5,TRBD1,TGTGCCAGCAGCCAGACAGGGTATAGCAATCAGCCCCAGCATTTT,CASSQTGYSNQPQHF
.,15,TRBV2,TRBJ1-5,.,TGTGCCAGCAGACCAGGCACCGTAGGCAATCAGCCCCAGCATTTT,CASRPGTVGNQPQHF
.,15,TRBV11-3,TRBJ2-1,TRBD2,TGTGCCAGCAGCCGCGGACTAGCGGGAAAGAATGAGCAGTTCTTC,CASSRGLAGKNEQFF
many,11,TRBV20-1,TRBJ1-2,.,TGCAGTGCTAGCCTCCCAGGAGGCTACACCTTC,CSASLPGGYTF
.,14,TRBV5-1,TRBJ2-7,TRBD2,TGCGCCAGCATCTGGCGGGAGCGAAACTACGAGCAGTACTTC,CASIWRERNYEQYF
.,15,TRBV18,TRBJ2-1,TRBD2,TGTGCCAGCTCACCTAGGACTAGTCCCCCCTTGGAACAGTTCTTC,CASSPRTSPPLEQFF
.,12,TRBV2,TRBJ2-7,.,TGTGCCAGCAGTGGATGGTTGAGCGAGCAGTACTTC,CASSGWLSEQYF
once,15,TRBV4-1,TRBJ2-7,TRBD2,TGCGCCAGCAGCCGTTCAGCGGGAGGGGCCTACGAGCAGTACTTC,CASSRSAGGAYEQYF
.,15,TRBV30,TRBJ2-3,TRBD2,TGTGCCTGGAGTGTTCCCGGGAGGCACACAGATACGCAGTATTTT,CAWSVPGRHTDTQYF
.,14,TRBV30,TRBJ2-2,TRBD2,TGTGCCTGCCCCCTTCGAGGGAGGGCCGGGGAGCTGTTTTTT,CACPLRGRAGELFF